A single sample gave rise to the 12 T cell receptor beta chains below, sequenced in a study of radiation and T cells in renal cell carcinoma. Generated by immunoSEQ multiplex PCR, the TCRdb table keeps only in-frame clones and is missing some. Of about 23,000 clones listed, approximately 54% are singletons. The sample's treatment: treatment-naive control, cytoreductive nephrectomy. Source: tumor tissue, taken from a patient whose treatment was nephrectomy without radiotherapy. The receptor set was obtained from a human donor with renal cell carcinoma.

The rearrangement joins TRBV30 to TRBJ2-7, with D possibly called TRBD1 or TRBD2 (5 bases each). V lost 3 bases and J lost 7, with 10 bases in between. CDR1 and CDR2 from the germline V gene are GTSNPN and SVGIG (reference sequence). The CDR3 totals 11 residues. The CDR3 protein is CAWSPGREQYF. Here the CDR3 DNA reads TGTGCCTGGAGCCCAGGGAGAGAGCAGTACTTC. The full variable domain, in which reference TRBV30 and TRBJ2-7 provide the parts outside the CDR3, is SQTIHQWPATLVQPVGSPLSLECTVEGTSNPNLYWYRQAAGRGLQLLFYSVGIGQISSEVPQNLSASRPQDRQFILSSKKLLLSDSGFYLCAWSPGREQYFGPGTRLTVT.

The V gene is TRBV14, the J gene TRBJ1-1; D is undetermined. This CDR3 region has 15 residues. V was shortened by 2 bases and J by 5 bases, with 15 bases between the two germline ends. CDR1 and CDR2 from the germline V gene are SGHDN and FVKESK. CDR3 DNA: TGTGCCAGCAGCCAATTCCAGGTCCCTGGGACTGAAGCTTTCTTT. It is translated as CASSQFQVPGTEAFF.

The V gene is TRBV7-2, the J gene TRBJ1-6; D remains ambiguous. Trimming cost V 2 bases and J 0 bases, with 5 bases left between them. This CDR3 comprises 15 residues. The germline CDR1 and CDR2 sequences are SGHTA and FQGNSA. The CDR3 here is CASSLWSSYNSPLHF. In DNA, the CDR3 is TGTGCCAGCAGCTTATGGAGCTCCTATAATTCACCCCTCCACTTT.

This clone is judged medium-sized. This chain connects TRBV4-1 to TRBJ1-5; D is undetermined. Trimming cost V 0 bases and J 5 bases, with 5 bases left between them. This CDR3 has 13 residues. CDR1 and CDR2 from the germline V gene are MGHRA and YSYEKL. The DNA for the CDR3 is TGCGCCAGCAGCCAAGAACCAGATCAGCCCCAGCATTTT. Translation: CASSQEPDQPQHF.

This clone was found a few times. The rearrangement uses TRBV7-3 and TRBJ2-1; D is perhaps TRBD1 (5 bases). Germline CDR1 SGHTA, CDR2 FQGTGA. The length of the CDR3 is 15 residues. Trimming left V 5 bases short and J 0 bases short, with 11 bases between. CDR3: CASSPQGASYNEQFF. The CDR3 nucleotides read TGTGCCAGCAGCCCCCAGGGCGCCTCCTACAATGAGCAGTTCTTC.

The rearrangement joins TRBV19 to TRBJ1-5; D unresolved. The CDR3 contains 14 residues. The ends were cut back, 4 bases at V and 0 bases at J, with 7 bases in the middle. In germline, CDR1 is LNHDA, CDR2 SQIVND (reference sequence). CDR3 in amino acids: CASSNRVSNQPQHF. CDR3 bases: TGTGCCAGTAGTAATCGGGTTAGCAATCAGCCCCAGCATTTT.

The chain joins TRBV9 to TRBJ1-5; D might be TRBD1 (6 bases). V dropped 3 bases and J dropped 0 bases, with 10 bases sitting between them. Germline CDR1 SGDLS, CDR2 YYNGEE. This CDR3 comprises 15 residues. The CDR3 DNA reads TGTGCCAGCAGCGCAGGGGCGGGTAGCAATCAGCCCCAGCATTTT. This translates into CASSAGAGSNQPQHF.

This chain links TRBV18 with TRBJ1-2, with 7 bases aligning to TRBD1. From germline, CDR1 is KGHSH and CDR2 LQKENI. This CDR3 spans 15 amino acids. V gave up 5 bases and J gave up 4 bases; unmatched junction bases: 10. CDR3 sequence reads: CASSYPGQKIYGYTF. Written as DNA, the CDR3 is TGTGCCAGCTCATATCCGGGACAGAAGATCTATGGCTACACCTTC.

V is TRBV9 and J is TRBJ2-7, with 7 nucleotides matching TRBD2. Germline trimming cut 0 bases from V and 5 bases from J; bases unmatched to any gene: 5. Germline lookup yields CDR1 SGDLS and CDR2 YYNGEE. This CDR3 has 14 amino acids. CDR3 residues: CASSVEQRGHEQYF. Here the CDR3 DNA reads TGTGCCAGCAGCGTAGAGCAGCGGGGCCACGAGCAGTACTTC.

The gene calls are TRBV2 and TRBJ2-7; 9 bases align to TRBD1. Germline CDR1 SNHLY, CDR2 FYNNEI. The CDR3 covers 16 residues. The V segment lost 8 bases and the J segment 7 bases; nucleotides outside the gene matches: 18. In DNA, the CDR3 is TGTGCCAGCCGAATAGCCCCGGGACAGGGCGGTCGGGAGCAGTACTTC. Its protein product is CASRIAPGQGGREQYF.

The genes are TRBV18 and TRBJ1-1; D is unclear. V was clipped by 3 bases and J by 5 bases, with 16 bases between them. Looked up from germline, CDR1 is KGHSH and CDR2 is LQKENI. The CDR3 is 15 amino acids. CDR3 sequence: CASSPYGVPETEAFF. CDR3 sequence (DNA): TGTGCCAGCTCACCGTACGGCGTTCCTGAAACTGAAGCTTTCTTT.

The chain carries TRBV18 and TRBJ1-2; D remains ambiguous. CDR3 length equals 17 residues. Looked up from germline, CDR1 is KGHSH and CDR2 is LQKENI. Trimming took 4 bases from V and 4 from J, leaving 22 bases between them. The CDR3 sequence is CASSREKRQNGVYGYTF. DNA of the CDR3: TGTGCCAGCTCACGGGAGAAGAGGCAAAATGGGGTCTATGGCTACACCTTC.